The sequence of this TCR beta chain was determined in a study of cytomegalovirus exposure and HLA in healthy donors. In the PCR, 60 Vbeta and 13 Jbeta primers were used. Here immunoSEQ multiplex PCR was the method, and the copy in TCRdb shows in-frame clones only, minus some. The repertoire holds 110,000 to 150,000 clones, more than 75% seen once, with roughly 3.2% in the top ten. Study findings and constraints: With DRB1 most and HLA-C fewest, TCR association rates differed between HLA loci in a later analysis. In presence/absence analyses, roughly uniform sequencing depth across donors was assumed.

A word on this clone: Its target is unknown.

Germline V gene lookup returns CDR1 LNHDA and CDR2 SQIVND (reference sequence). This CDR3 has 12 amino acids. The junction had 4 bases not matched to a gene; V was cut back by 5 bases and J by 8 bases. This sequence originates from a man aged 18-30 years in good health and CMV-seropositive. Sequenced input: PBMCs. This chain links TRBV19 with TRBJ1-2; 8 bases are shared with TRBD1. The CDR3 DNA reads as TGTGCCAGTAGTCAGGGGGCAGGAGGCTACACCTTC. Amino acid sequence: CASSQGAGGYTF.